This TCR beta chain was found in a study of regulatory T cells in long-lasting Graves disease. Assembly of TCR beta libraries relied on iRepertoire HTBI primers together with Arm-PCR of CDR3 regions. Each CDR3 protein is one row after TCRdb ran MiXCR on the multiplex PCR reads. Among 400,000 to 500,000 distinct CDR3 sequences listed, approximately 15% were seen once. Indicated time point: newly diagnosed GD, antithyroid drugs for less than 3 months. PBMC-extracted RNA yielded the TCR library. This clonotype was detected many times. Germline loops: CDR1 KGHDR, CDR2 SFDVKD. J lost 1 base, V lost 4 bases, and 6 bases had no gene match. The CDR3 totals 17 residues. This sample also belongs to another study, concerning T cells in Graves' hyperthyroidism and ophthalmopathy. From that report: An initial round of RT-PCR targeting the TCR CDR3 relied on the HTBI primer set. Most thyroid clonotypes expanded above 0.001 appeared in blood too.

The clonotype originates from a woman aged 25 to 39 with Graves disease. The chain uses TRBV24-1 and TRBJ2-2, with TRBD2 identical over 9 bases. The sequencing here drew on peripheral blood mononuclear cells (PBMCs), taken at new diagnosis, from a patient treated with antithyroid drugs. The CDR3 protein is CATSDRLADRNTGELFF. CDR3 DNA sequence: TGTGCCACCAGTGACCGACTAGCGGACAGGAACACCGGGGAGCTGTTTTTT.